The clone carrying this TCR beta chain was detected only a few times. This sample stems from a study of naive and memory T cell subsets. CDR1 SGHNT and CDR2 YYREEE come from the germline V gene (reference sequence). Trimming at V came to 1 base and at J to 1 base, leaving 3 bases not matched to a gene. The CDR3 extends over 15 amino acids. The beta constant-region primer was an equimolar mix of two oligonucleotides covering TRBC1 and TRBC2. TCRdb called the UMI-ligation and nested PCR reads again in MiXCR, with one record for every CDR3 protein. The sample lists 65,000 to 85,000 distinct CDR3 sequences; about 12% were seen once.

The clonotype originates from a human donor in good health. Sequences were obtained from central memory CD4+ T cells from blood. J is TRBJ2-3 and V is TRBV5-4, with 7 bases lining up with TRBD1. The CDR3, as DNA: TGTGCCAGCAGCTTGACAGGGGAAGGCACAGATACGCAGTATTTT. This codes for CASSLTGEGTDTQYF.